The 14 T cell receptor beta chains in this list originate from one sample, sequenced in a study of technical replicates of blood from four donors. Repertoires were generated with immunoSEQ multiplex PCR, while TCRdb's copy carries only in-frame clones and drops some. The table shows tens of thousands of clones, with around 96% occurring only once. The specimen was T cells isolated from PBMCs. These receptors originate from a human donor in good health.

Here the CDR3 DNA reads TGTGCCAGCACCCTAGGGCTAGCGGGAACTGAGCAGTACTTC. The encoded protein is CASTLGLAGTEQYF. This chain connects TRBV6-1 to TRBJ2-7, with TRBD2 matching 9 bases. Trimming removed 7 bases from V and 7 bases from J; junction bases left unmatched: 11. CDR1 is MNHNS, CDR2 SASEGT, per germline. The CDR3 contains 14 residues.

The chain uses TRBV15 and TRBJ1-2; D is unclear. Trimming took 6 bases from V and 7 from J, leaving 15 bases between them. The length of the CDR3 is 13 residues. CDR1 is LNHNV, CDR2 YYDKDF, per germline (reference sequence). CDR3 DNA: TGTGCCACCAGGACGCCCATCCAGGCTGGCTACACCTTC. This gives the protein CATRTPIQAGYTF.

This clone was seen only once. The chain joins TRBV30 to TRBJ2-7, with no clear D. The germline V and J ends were trimmed by 5 bases and 0 bases, with 11 bases remaining between them. This CDR3 comprises 13 residues. Germline assignment: CDR1 GTSNPN and CDR2 SVGIG (reference sequence). CDR3 nucleotides: TGTGCCTGGCCACTTCCGAGCTCCTACGAGCAGTACTTC. Its translation is CAWPLPSSYEQYF.

J is TRBJ2-7 and V is TRBV11-2, with 7 bases identical to TRBD2. Looked up from germline, CDR1 is SGHAT and CDR2 is FQNNGV. With 1 base clipped from V and 3 bases from J, the junction kept 9 bases outside the gene matches. The CDR3 runs to 16 residues. Here the CDR3 DNA reads TGTGCCAGCAGCTTAGGGGCGGGAGTCCTAATCTACGAGCAGTACTTC. This gives the protein CASSLGAGVLIYEQYF.

J is TRBJ2-7 and V is TRBV27; TRBD1 might be the D (5 bases). Trimming shortened V by 5 bases and J by 0 bases, and 11 bases separated the two germline ends. In germline, CDR1 is MNHEY, CDR2 SMNVEV (reference sequence). The CDR3 extends over 14 amino acids. Here the CDR3 reads CASSRSDSSYEQYF. The CDR3 region has the DNA TGTGCCAGCAGTCGATCCGACAGCTCCTACGAGCAGTACTTC.

This chain uses TRBV30 with TRBJ2-7, with TRBD1 identical over 8 bases. After removal of 2 bases from V and 5 bases from J, the junction contained 5 bases not matched to a gene. The CDR3 consists of 13 residues. Germline V gives CDR1 GTSNPN, CDR2 SVGIG (reference sequence). CDR3 nucleotide sequence: TGTGCCTGGAGTCTACGGACAGGGCACGAGCAGTACTTC. Translated, it gives CAWSLRTGHEQYF.

This chain links TRBV13 with TRBJ2-1; weak D call: TRBD1 (7 bases). The V gene lost 0 bases and the J gene lost 1 base, with 10 bases spanning the gap. The CDR3 is made up of 16 amino acids. Germline CDR1 PRHDT, CDR2 FYEKMQ (reference sequence). In nucleotides, the CDR3 is TGTGCCAGCAGCTTAGGGGCAGGGGGGTCCTACAATGAGCAGTTCTTC. Residues: CASSLGAGGSYNEQFF.

The chain's CDR3 is CASSLAAGNNYGYTF. CDR3 bases: TGTGCCAGCAGCCTAGCAGCGGGCAATAACTATGGCTACACCTTC. This chain links TRBV11-2 with TRBJ1-2, with no clear D. V was trimmed by 5 bases and J by 1 base, leaving 14 bases between them. Germline CDR1 and CDR2: SGHAT and FQNNGV. The CDR3 runs 15 residues.

The chain combines TRBV7-9 with TRBJ2-7, with 10 bases aligning to TRBD1. The V segment lost 5 bases and the J segment 3 bases; nucleotides outside the gene matches: 7. Germline V gives CDR1 SEHNR, CDR2 FQNEAQ (reference sequence). CDR3 length: 15 residues. CDR3 region: CASSPLGQGIYEQYF. The CDR3 region has the DNA TGTGCCAGCAGCCCATTGGGACAGGGGATCTACGAGCAGTACTTC.

CDR3: CASSTDIFEKLFF. CDR3 in DNA: TGTGCCAGTAGTACCGACATATTTGAAAAACTGTTTTTT. The chain carries TRBV19 and TRBJ1-4, with unresolved D. This CDR3 is built from 13 residues. Germline lookup yields CDR1 LNHDA and CDR2 SQIVND (reference sequence). V was cut by 4 bases and J by 7 bases, with 10 bases left in between.

This clone was observed a single time. The chain carries TRBV4-1 and TRBJ2-7; D is unresolved. The CDR3 loop spans 14 amino acids. Germline V gene data show CDR1 as MGHRA and CDR2 as YSYEKL. Trimming shortened V by 1 base and J by 0 bases, and 7 bases separated the two germline ends. CDR3 bases: TGCGCCAGCAGCCAAGCGTCGAGCTCCTACGAGCAGTACTTC. This translates into CASSQASSSYEQYF.

The CDR3 loop is CASSGRDRGFRTIYF. For the CDR3, the DNA is TGTGCCAGCAGCGGCCGGGACAGGGGCTTTAGGACCATATATTTT. The rearrangement joins TRBV9 to TRBJ1-3; 10 positions agree with TRBD1. The junction had 10 bases not matched to a gene; V was cut back by 3 bases and J by 10 bases. The V gene's germline CDR1 is SGDLS and CDR2 YYNGEE. CDR3 length: 15 amino acids.

This sequence joins TRBV4-1 and TRBJ2-2; possible D gene TRBD1, 6 bases. V dropped 1 base and J dropped 6 bases, with 18 bases sitting between them. Per the germline V gene, CDR1 is MGHRA and CDR2 is YSYEKL. The CDR3 runs to 17 residues. In nucleotides, the CDR3 is TGCGCCAGCAGCCAAGGGCGAATAACAGGGTTGGCCGGGGAGCTGTTTTTT. Translated, it gives CASSQGRITGLAGELFF.

The rearrangement joins TRBV5-4 to TRBJ2-1; 15 bases are a match to TRBD2. Unmatched junction bases numbered 7, after V lost 3 bases and J lost 3 bases. The CDR3 spans 18 residues. Germline CDR1 is SGHNT and CDR2 is YYREEE (reference sequence). The CDR3 nucleotides read TGTGCCAGCAGCTGGGGACTAGCGGGAGGTACAATCTACAATGAGCAGTTCTTC. Translating gives CASSWGLAGGTIYNEQFF.